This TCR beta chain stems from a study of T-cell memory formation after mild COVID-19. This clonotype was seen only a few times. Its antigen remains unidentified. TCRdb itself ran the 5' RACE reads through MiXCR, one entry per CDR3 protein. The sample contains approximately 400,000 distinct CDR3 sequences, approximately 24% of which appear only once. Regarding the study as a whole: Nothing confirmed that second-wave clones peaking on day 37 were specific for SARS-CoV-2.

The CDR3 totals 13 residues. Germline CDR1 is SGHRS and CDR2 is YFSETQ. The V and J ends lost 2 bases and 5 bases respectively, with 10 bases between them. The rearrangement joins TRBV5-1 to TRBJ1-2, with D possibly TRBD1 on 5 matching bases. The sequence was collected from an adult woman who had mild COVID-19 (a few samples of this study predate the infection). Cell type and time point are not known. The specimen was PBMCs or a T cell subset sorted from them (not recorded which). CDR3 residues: CASSFGAQYGYTF. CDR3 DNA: TGCGCCAGCAGCTTTGGGGCCCAATATGGCTACACCTTC.